This TCR beta chain was sequenced during a study of T cell responses to AZD1222 COVID-19 vaccine. Study summary: Doses given second, at about 4 or about 12 weeks, were pooled.

Points on this clone: The antigen remains unidentified.

The method was immunoSEQ multiplex PCR; TCRdb's version includes in-frame clones alone and lacks a portion of them. The table records roughly 100,000 clones, approximately 87% of them present only once. Study-wide findings and caveats: It should be noted that donors were predominantly white British and more often female, and clonal diversity was possibly underestimated. Repertoires were obtained only post-peak T cell response. Vaccine-related CD4 TCRs covered spike, predominating at 160-218 and 743-854.

The receptor was isolated from an adult in good health. This material consisted of peripheral blood, taken on day 0 of AZD1222 vaccination.

The CDR3 DNA reads as TGTGCCAGCTCACCACCCGGTCTAGCGGGAGGCAATGAGCAGTTCTTC. It is translated as CASSPPGLAGGNEQFF. The chain joins TRBV18 to TRBJ2-1; 11 bases agree with TRBD2. Trimming at V came to 0 bases and at J to 6 bases, leaving 4 bases not matched to a gene. This CDR3 spans 16 amino acids. Germline CDR1 KGHSH, CDR2 LQKENI.